These 9 T cell receptor beta chains originate from one sample sequenced in a study of OX40 agonist ivuxolimab in advanced cancers. Using immunoSEQ multiplex PCR, the repertoire was profiled, and TCRdb retains in-frame clones only, with some absent. The repertoire holds about 77,000 clones, with just under 90% as singletons. Source: CD4+ or CD8+ T cells sorted from blood, taken in a trial of the OX40 agonist ivuxolimab. Every receptor here comes from an adult with an advanced solid tumor such as melanoma, head and neck, liver or kidney cancer.

The chain has TRBV5-8 and TRBJ2-7; 10 bases fit TRBD1. The CDR3 is 16 amino acids. The germline V gene has CDR1 SGHTS and CDR2 YDEGEE. Losses at the gene ends were 4 bases for V and 6 bases for J; bases not matched to a gene: 13. The CDR3 DNA reads TGTGCCAGCAGCGTCCTCATCCGGGACAGGGGATGCGAGCAGTACTTC. It is translated as CASSVLIRDRGCEQYF. Combining the CDR3 with reference TRBV5-8 and TRBJ2-7 gives the whole variable domain EAGVTQSPTHLIKTRGQQATLRCSPISGHTSVYWYQQALGLGLQFLLWYDEGEERNRGNFPPRFSGRQFPNYSSELNVNALELEDSALYLCASSVLIRDRGCEQYFGPGTRLTVT.

The chain has TRBV14 and TRBJ2-7, with 13 bases identical to TRBD2. Per the germline V gene, CDR1 is SGHDN and CDR2 is FVKESK. J was trimmed by 9 bases and V by 3 bases; bases with no gene match: 8. This CDR3 region has 15 residues. This CDR3 reads CASSHGGTSGIRQYF. For the CDR3, the DNA is TGTGCCAGCAGCCATGGTGGGACTAGCGGGATCCGGCAGTACTTC.

This chain joins TRBV18 and TRBJ2-6; weak D call: TRBD2 (6 bases). V was pared by 2 bases and J by 5 bases, with 10 bases between. Germline CDR1 and CDR2: KGHSH and LQKENI. CDR3 length: 15 residues. This chain's CDR3 is CASSPGTPRANVLTF. The DNA for the CDR3 is TGTGCCAGCTCACCAGGGACTCCTCGGGCCAACGTCCTGACTTTC.

The chain employs TRBV5-6 and TRBJ1-1; unclear D gene. Germline values: CDR1 SGHDT, CDR2 YYEEEE. V dropped 4 bases and J dropped 8 bases, with 18 bases sitting between them. CDR3 size: 14 residues. The CDR3 DNA follows: TGTGCCAGCAGCCGTTACTCCCGGCCCACGGAAGCTTTCTTT. It specifies CASSRYSRPTEAFF.

The chain joins TRBV29-1 to TRBJ1-2; D is uncertain. The germline V and J ends were trimmed by 3 bases and 4 bases, with 6 bases remaining between them. CDR1 and CDR2 (germline): SQVTM, ANQGSEA. The CDR3 extends over 11 amino acids. This CDR3 reads CSVDGIYGYTF. The CDR3 region has the DNA TGCAGCGTTGACGGGATCTATGGCTACACCTTC.

This clone has a handful of counts. The chain carries TRBV15 and TRBJ1-5; D remains unclear. CDR1 and CDR2 (germline): LNHNV, YYDKDF (reference sequence). The CDR3 is 12 amino acids. Trimming shortened V by 6 bases and J by 1 base, and 4 bases separated the two germline ends. The DNA of the CDR3 is TGTGCCACCAGGGTGAGCAATCAGCCCCAGCATTTT. This translates into CATRVSNQPQHF.

The genes are TRBV5-6 and TRBJ1-2; a weak D match, TRBD1 (6 bases). Germline assignment: CDR1 SGHDT and CDR2 YYEEEE. CDR3 length: 16 residues. Between the trimmed V and J ends, which lost 5 bases and 2 bases, there was a span of 19 bases. The CDR3 here is CASSYGRGGANYGYTF. In DNA form, the CDR3 reads TGTGCCAGCAGTTACGGAAGGGGGGGAGCGAACTATGGCTACACCTTC.

CDR3 loop: CASSSPGYGYTF. The CDR3 nucleotides are TGTGCCAGTAGTAGCCCTGGCTATGGCTACACCTTC. The chain recombines TRBV19 with TRBJ1-2; D unresolved. Germline V gene sequence: CDR1 LNHDA, CDR2 SQIVND (reference sequence). Trimming pared 4 bases from V and 4 bases from J, leaving 7 bases between. This CDR3 contains 12 residues.

This CDR3 is CASSLEGSDTQYF. In DNA form, the CDR3 reads TGCGCCAGCAGCTTGGAAGGATCAGATACGCAGTATTTT. The chain combines TRBV5-1 with TRBJ2-3; D is unresolved. Germline CDR1 reads SGHRS; CDR2 reads YFSETQ. This CDR3 has 13 amino acids. Trimming left V 0 bases short and J 4 bases short, with 6 bases between. Together with reference TRBV5-1 and TRBJ2-3, the CDR3 gives the full variable domain: KAGVTQTPRYLIKTRGQQVTLSCSPISGHRSVSWYQQTPGQGLQFLFEYFSETQRNKGNFPGRFSGRQFSNSRSEMNVSTLELGDSALYLCASSLEGSDTQYFGPGTRLTVL.